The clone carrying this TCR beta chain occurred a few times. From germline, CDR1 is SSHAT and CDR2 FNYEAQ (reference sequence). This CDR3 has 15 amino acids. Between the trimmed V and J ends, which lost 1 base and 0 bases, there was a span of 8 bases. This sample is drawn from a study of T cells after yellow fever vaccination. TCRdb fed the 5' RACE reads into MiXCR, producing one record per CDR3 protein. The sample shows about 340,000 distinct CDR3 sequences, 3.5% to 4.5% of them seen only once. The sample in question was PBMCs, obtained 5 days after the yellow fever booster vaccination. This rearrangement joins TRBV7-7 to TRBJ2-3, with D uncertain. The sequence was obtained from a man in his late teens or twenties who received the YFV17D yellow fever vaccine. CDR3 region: CASSLVLSSTDTQYF. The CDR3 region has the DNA TGTGCCAGCAGCTTAGTCCTGAGTAGCACAGATACGCAGTATTTT.